This is a list of T cell receptor beta chains from one sample in a study of CD8+ T cells in alopecia areata. Sequencing used immunoSEQ multiplex PCR; TCRdb keeps in-frame clones, though not all of them. This sample yields roughly 280,000 clones, of which 60% are seen a single time; 0.93% belongs to the top ten. Sequenced material: CD4+ T cells sorted from blood, taken between weeks 51 and 54, from a patient treated with tofacitinib. These receptors came from a human donor with alopecia areata. The conserved cysteine and the conserved F or W are not part of the CDR3 here.

v_gene | CDR3aa
TRBV7-6 | ASSLGQTVGGNTIY
TRBV14 | AKTERDSGYT
TRBV29-1 | SVGGMNTEAF
TRBV2 | ASRPPGRQYRYTQY
TRBV6-1 | ASSEVLPGQGAGEQY
TRBV5-1 | ASSRDSNQPQH
TRBV5-6 | ASSLNSETQY
TRBV29-1 | SVDELAGAQSTDTQY
TRBV6-5 | ASSYPSGAGYNEQF
TRBV30 | ACLGQGGYT
TRBV14 | ASSQEAANSPLH
TRBV25-1 | ASSVGASEQY
TRBV29-1 | SVEGDTQY
TRBV2 | ASSGGTGGYT
TRBV7-9 | ASSLESGTGRHEQF
TRBV30 | AWSNGQYGYT
TRBV7-2 | ASSPRDRGTDTQY
TRBV4-2 | ASSQDPGGELF
TRBV5-1 | ASSKDPGGQADTQY
TRBV19 | ASSLWTTDTQY
TRBV29-1 | SVKPGQGADTEAF
TRBV30 | AWTPAGGRNTEAF
TRBV6-5 | ASRPGQQY
TRBV9 | ASSVALAGGETQY
TRBV4-2 | ASSQLAGTGRQETQY
TRBV29-1 | SVSGSGGTEAF
TRBV5-1 | ASSLGDRGAEEQF
TRBV4-1 | ASSSTAGSDTQY
TRBV30 | AWADRVDQPQH
TRBV29-1 | SVGGHSYEQY
TRBV30 | AWGRQGLNYEQY